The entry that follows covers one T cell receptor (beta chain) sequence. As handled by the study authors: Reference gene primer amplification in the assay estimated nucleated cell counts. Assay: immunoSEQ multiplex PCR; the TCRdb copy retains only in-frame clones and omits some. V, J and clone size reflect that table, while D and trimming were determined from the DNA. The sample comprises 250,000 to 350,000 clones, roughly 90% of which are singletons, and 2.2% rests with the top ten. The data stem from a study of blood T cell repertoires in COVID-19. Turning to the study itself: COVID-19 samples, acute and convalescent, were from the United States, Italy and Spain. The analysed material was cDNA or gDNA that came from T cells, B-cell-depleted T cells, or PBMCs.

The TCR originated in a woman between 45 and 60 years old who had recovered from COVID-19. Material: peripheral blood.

The CDR3 coding sequence is TGTGCCAGCAGCTTACAGGGAACCAAAAACATTCAGTACTTC. Translation gives CASSLQGTKNIQYF. The chain joins TRBV11-2 to TRBJ2-4, with D perhaps matching TRBD1 (5 bases). With 2 bases removed from V and 2 bases from J, the gap between germline ends came to 7 bases. The CDR3 is 14 residues long. Per germline, CDR1 SGHAT and CDR2 FQNNGV. The complete variable domain, with remaining parts taken from reference TRBV11-2 and TRBJ2-4, reads EAGVAQSPRYKIIEKRQSVAFWCNPISGHATLYWYQQILGQGPKLLIQFQNNGVVDDSQLPKDRFSAERLKGVDSTLKIQPAKLEDSAVYLCASSLQGTKNIQYFGAGTRLSVL.